These T cell receptor beta chains were read from a single sample in a study of T cell repertoires in cytomegalovirus infection. TCRdb passed the reads through MiXCR, listing each CDR3 protein once. The repertoire holds hundreds of thousands of distinct CDR3 sequences, with approximately 33% as singletons. Sequenced material: PBMCs. These receptors came from a human donor in good health (CMV status not recorded). Some clones in this sample may be carry-over from other donors' samples. The CDR3 runs from the conserved cysteine through the conserved F or W. D genes are given only for firm matches. Expanded clones are given a class, and other clones once, few, many or no size at all.

TRBJ2-1 TRBV6-1 . . TGTGCCAGCAGTGAAGAGGTGAGGGGCTCCTACAATGAGCAGTTCTTC CASSEEVRGSYNEQFF
TRBJ2-7 TRBV20-1 . TRBD2 TGCAGTGCCCCGTTGGCGGGGGACTCCTACGAGCAGTACTTC CSAPLAGDSYEQYF
TRBJ1-6 TRBV7-8 . . TGTGCCAGCACCCCTAGCGGGGGCTCCTATAATTCACCCCTCCAATTT CASTPSGGSYNSPLQF
TRBJ2-5 TRBV7-8 many TRBD2 TGTGCCAGCAGCTTAAGGGGACTAGCGGGGGACCAAGAGACCCAGTACTTC CASSLRGLAGDQETQYF
TRBJ2-3 TRBV5-6 . TRBD1 TGTGCCAGCAGCCGGACAGGGGTAGATACGCAGTATTTT CASSRTGVDTQYF
TRBJ1-2 TRBV12-3/TRBV12-4 . . TGTGCCAGCAGTTTGGGACGGGCCGTCGGCTACACCTTC CASSLGRAVGYTF
TRBJ1-6 TRBV4-1 many . TGCGCCAGCAGCCAAGATCACATTCGTTTCTATAATTCACCCCTCCACTTT CASSQDHIRFYNSPLHF
TRBJ1-5 TRBV12-3/TRBV12-4 many TRBD1 TGTGCCAGCAGTTTGGACAGGATGGATCAGCCCCAGCATTTT CASSLDRMDQPQHF
TRBJ1-1 TRBV11-2 . . TGTGCCAGCAGCCCCGTGTGGGTCATGAACACTGAAGCTTTCTTT CASSPVWVMNTEAFF
TRBJ1-1 TRBV6-5 many TRBD1 TGTGCCAGCAAATCTTACAGGGGGCAGCACACTGAAGCTTTCTTT CASKSYRGQHTEAFF
TRBJ2-1 TRBV7-2 . . TGTGCCAGCAGCTTAGCGCTGACTAGATACAATGAGCAGTTCTTC CASSLALTRYNEQFF
TRBJ1-2 TRBV7-9 . . TGTGCCAGCAGCTTAGGTAGCAACTTTAACTATGGCTACACCTTC CASSLGSNFNYGYTF
TRBJ2-3 TRBV28 . . TGTGCCAGCAGTCTTCCGTCCATCCAGGAAAGTGAGGCAGATACGCAGTATTTT CASSLPSIQESEADTQYF
TRBJ2-3 TRBV7-3 . TRBD2 TGTGCCAGCAGCCCCCGGACTAGCGGGGGGGGGAGCACAGATACGCAGTATTTT CASSPRTSGGGSTDTQYF
TRBJ2-1 TRBV13 . TRBD2 TGTGCCAGCAGCCCCCCCAAGTCGGGACTAGCGAATTACAATGAGCAGTTCTTC CASSPPKSGLANYNEQFF
TRBJ1-1 TRBV27 . . TGTGCCAGCAGTTTAGGTAGGGGAAAAGAGGCTTTCTTT CASSLGRGKEAFF
TRBJ2-7 TRBV6-1 few TRBD1 TGTGCCAGCAGTGGCCAACAGGGGGCACCCATTTACGAGCAGTACTTC CASSGQQGAPIYEQYF
TRBJ1-1 TRBV5-5 . TRBD1 TGTGCCAGCAGCTCGGACAGGGATCTGAACACTGAAGCTTTCTTT CASSSDRDLNTEAFF
TRBJ2-3 TRBV6-6 few TRBD1 TGTGCCAGCACCTGGACAGGGATTACGAGCACAGATACGCAGTATTTT CASTWTGITSTDTQYF
TRBJ1-1 TRBV5-1 many . TGCGCCAGCAGCCCCGGGACGCTTACTCCCCCCACTGAAGCTTTCTTT CASSPGTLTPPTEAFF
TRBJ2-5 TRBV5-1 few TRBD1 TGCGCCAGCAGCCGGGACAGCGGAACAGAGACCCAGTACTTC CASSRDSGTETQYF
TRBJ2-7 TRBV27 . . TGTGCCAGCAGTTTATCAAGTAGGGGATACGAGCAGTACTTC CASSLSSRGYEQYF
TRBJ1-1 TRBV5-4 . . TGTGCCAGCAGCCATCCGGGACATGGGGCTAAAGGGGACACTGAAGCTTTCTTT CASSHPGHGAKGDTEAFF
TRBJ2-3 TRBV7-9 few . TGTGCCAGCAGCTTAGGGGGGGTTCCACCGACAGATACGCAGTATTTT CASSLGGVPPTDTQYF
TRBJ1-4 TRBV27 . TRBD1 TGTGCCAGCAGTCCGATCCAGGGGGCAGTCGGAGAAAAACTGTTTTTT CASSPIQGAVGEKLFF
TRBJ1-5 TRBV7-2 many TRBD1 TGTGCCAGCAGCTTAGAACAGGGGTCTGGGCAGCCCCAGCATTTT CASSLEQGSGQPQHF
TRBJ2-3 TRBV15 . . TGTGCCACCAGCAGGGCCTCGGGACTCCCATCCACAGATACGCAGTATTTT CATSRASGLPSTDTQYF
TRBJ2-4 TRBV7-2 many . TGTGCCAGCAGCCCAGGGGTTGTCGCCAAAAACATTCAGTACTTC CASSPGVVAKNIQYF
TRBJ2-1 TRBV29-1 . TRBD2 TGCAGCGCCGGCCGTAGCGGGGTGCAGCGTGAGCAGTTCTTC CSAGRSGVQREQFF
TRBJ1-1 TRBV7-8 many . TGTGCCAGCAGCTCGGGACCGATGAACACTGAAGCTTTCTTT CASSSGPMNTEAFF
TRBJ2-1 TRBV11-1 few TRBD2 TGTGCCAGCAACCTTCGGCTGGCGGGGGGGGTCAATGAGCAGTTCTTC CASNLRLAGGVNEQFF
TRBJ2-2 TRBV6-1 . TRBD1 TGTGCCAGCAGTGAGACTAAGGGACAGGGGTACGGGGAGCTGTTTTTT CASSETKGQGYGELFF
TRBJ1-1 TRBV19 few . TGTGCCAGTAGTATAGTCTCCGGAATTGGCACTGAAGCTTTCTTT CASSIVSGIGTEAFF
TRBJ2-1 TRBV15 few TRBD2 TGTGCCACCAGCAGAGGAGACTCTAGCGGGGACGACAATGAGCAGTTCTTC CATSRGDSSGDDNEQFF
TRBJ2-5 TRBV7-8 many TRBD2 TGTGCCAGCAGCTTAATTAGCGGGGGGACCCTTGGGACCCAGTACTTC CASSLISGGTLGTQYF
TRBJ2-2 TRBV7-9 few TRBD1 TGTGCCAGCAGCTGGGACAGGAACACCGGGGAGCTGTTTTTT CASSWDRNTGELFF
TRBJ2-7 TRBV7-2 . TRBD2 TGTGCCAGCAGCTTAGACCTGGCTAGCGGCATAGACGAGCAGTACTTC CASSLDLASGIDEQYF
TRBJ2-1 TRBV6-2/TRBV6-3 . . TGTGCCAGCAGTCCCTCCCGACAGGCTGAGCAGTTCTTC CASSPSRQAEQFF